Presented here are 27 T cell receptor beta chains from one specimen sequenced in a study of blood T cells in healthy people across ages. Through a sample-barcoded 5' primer and a J-beta primer mix, a second PCR was run for roughly 6 to 12 cycles. TCRdb recomputed calls from the 5' RACE reads with MiXCR, one row per CDR3 protein. The table lists 700,000 to 900,000 distinct CDR3 sequences, 20% to 30% of them singletons, with around 2.9% in the top ten. The same data also contributed to another study, on T cells of mothers and their children.

Sequenced input: blood. These receptors were obtained from a boy aged 5-17 years in good health.

This CDR3 is CASSPFRGAGEGYTF. The CDR3 region has the DNA TGTGCCAGTAGTCCCTTCCGAGGGGCAGGGGAGGGCTACACCTTC. The chain is built from TRBV19 and TRBJ1-2, with a tentative D call TRBD1 (6 bases). Trimming left V 5 bases short and J 8 bases short, with 21 bases between. This CDR3 has 15 residues. The germline V gene has CDR1 LNHDA and CDR2 SQIVND (reference sequence). Full variable domain (rest looked up from reference TRBV19 and TRBJ1-2): DGGITQSPKYLFRKEGQNVTLSCEQNLNHDAMYWYRQDPGQGLRLIYYSQIVNDFQKGDIAEGYSVSREKKESFPLTVTSAQKNPTAFYLCASSPFRGAGEGYTFGSGTRLTVV.

The rearrangement links TRBV10-1 to TRBJ2-4, with D perhaps TRBD2 (5 bases). This CDR3 contains 14 residues. From germline, CDR1 is WNHNN and CDR2 SYGVQD (reference sequence). V was cut by 4 bases and J by 0 bases, with 7 bases left in between. CDR3 in amino acids: CASSATIAKNIQYF. CDR3 sequence (DNA): TGCGCCAGCAGTGCGACTATAGCCAAAAACATTCAGTACTTC.

This clonotype was observed a few times. This chain links TRBV2 with TRBJ2-1; D is ambiguous. V was trimmed by 5 bases and J by 0 bases, leaving 14 bases between them. This CDR3 has 16 amino acids. The germline V gene encodes CDR1 SNHLY and CDR2 FYNNEI. The CDR3 DNA reads as TGTGCCAGCAGTCCCCACGGAAGCATCTCCTACAATGAGCAGTTCTTC. Translated, it gives CASSPHGSISYNEQFF.

This clonotype showed up just a few times. This chain uses TRBV7-2 with TRBJ1-2; 7 bases are shared with TRBD1. The CDR3 sequence is 14 residues long. From germline, CDR1 is SGHTA and CDR2 FQGNSA. The V and J ends lost 5 bases and 8 bases, in that order; junction bases with no gene match: 11. The CDR3 DNA sequence: TGTGCCAGCAGCCCGCGGACAGGCGCGGGGGGCTACACCTTC. Amino acids: CASSPRTGAGGYTF.

This clonotype came up a few times. J is TRBJ1-1 and V is TRBV5-1; the D is unclear. The CDR3 consists of 15 residues. Trimming cost V 0 bases and J 0 bases, with 9 bases left between them. CDR1 and CDR2 (germline): SGHRS, YFSETQ. CDR3 in DNA: TGCGCCAGCAGCTTGGACCCCTACATGAACACTGAAGCTTTCTTT. Residues: CASSLDPYMNTEAFF.

The sample holds a few counts of this clonotype. V and J are TRBV12-3 or TRBV12-4 and TRBJ2-7; TRBD2 matches 7 bases. V trimming: 5 bases; J trimming: 3 bases; junction bases outside the gene matches: 1. This CDR3 has 12 amino acids. CDR3 in amino acids: CASSKRDYEQYF. The CDR3 DNA is TGTGCCAGCAGTAAGCGGGACTACGAGCAGTACTTC.

The chain links TRBV10-3 to TRBJ2-6; D uncertain. The CDR3 totals 17 residues. From germline, CDR1 is ENHRY and CDR2 SYGVKD. V dropped 3 bases and J dropped 4 bases, with 16 bases sitting between them. CDR3 in amino acids: CAISEYTSAPGANVLTF. The CDR3 nucleotides read TGTGCCATCAGTGAATATACCTCCGCTCCCGGGGCCAACGTCCTGACTTTC.

The chain is built from TRBV20-1 and TRBJ2-1, with no clear D. V lost 1 base and J lost 6, with 13 bases in between. Per germline, CDR1 DFQATT and CDR2 SNEGSKA (reference sequence). The CDR3 has 14 residues. The DNA for the CDR3 is TGCAGTGCTAGAGGAAGGGTTGGCTCCAATGAGCAGTTCTTC. Its translation: CSARGRVGSNEQFF.

The rearrangement links TRBV5-1 to TRBJ1-1, with 8 bases matching TRBD1. After removal of 4 bases from V and 2 bases from J, the junction contained 7 bases not matched to a gene. Germline assignment: CDR1 SGHRS and CDR2 YFSETQ. The CDR3 totals 15 residues. CDR3 nucleotide sequence: TGCGCCAGCAGCCCCCCGGACAGGGATAACACTGAAGCTTTCTTT. Its translation: CASSPPDRDNTEAFF.

This clonotype was recorded a few times. The chain is built from TRBV12-3 or TRBV12-4 and TRBJ1-2, with D unresolved. Trimming left V 2 bases short and J 5 bases short, with 18 bases between. The length of the CDR3 is 16 residues. The CDR3 coding sequence is TGTGCCAGCAGTTTAAGGTCAGGACCCACTGGGTATGGCTACACCTTC. Translated, it gives CASSLRSGPTGYGYTF.

In its sample, this clonotype was seen a few times. This chain uses TRBV6-1 with TRBJ2-5, with 8 bases lining up with TRBD2. J gave up 6 bases and V 6 bases, and 3 bases lay outside the gene matches. Germline V lookup: CDR1 MNHNS, CDR2 SASEGT. CDR3 length equals 12 residues. This CDR3 is CASRTSDQTQYF. The CDR3 bases are TGTGCCAGCAGGACTAGCGACCAGACCCAGTACTTC.

The chain is built from TRBV18 and TRBJ2-5; D remains unclear. V dropped 2 bases and J dropped 3 bases, with 7 bases sitting between them. CDR1 KGHSH and CDR2 LQKENI come from the germline V gene. The CDR3 runs to 13 residues. CDR3 protein: CASSPGKEETQYF. The DNA for the CDR3 is TGTGCCAGCTCACCAGGGAAGGAAGAGACCCAGTACTTC.

The rearrangement uses TRBV11-2 and TRBJ2-3; 8 positions match TRBD2. Germline values: CDR1 SGHAT, CDR2 FQNNGV. V lost 1 base, J lost 2 bases, and 8 bases stayed unmatched. The CDR3 extends over 17 amino acids. The DNA for the CDR3 is TGTGCCAGCAGCTTAGGGTACACTAGCGGATTCACAGATACGCAGTATTTT. Translation gives CASSLGYTSGFTDTQYF.

The chain employs TRBV5-6 and TRBJ2-1, with D perhaps matching TRBD1 (6 bases). V gave up 2 bases and J gave up 2 bases, with 11 bases separating them. The germline CDR1 and CDR2 sequences are SGHDT and YYEEEE. The CDR3 length is 15 residues. CDR3 bases: TGTGCCAGCAGCTTCCGCAGGGGAGCCTACAATGAGCAGTTCTTC. Protein: CASSFRRGAYNEQFF.

This chain joins TRBV20-1 and TRBJ2-3; D may correspond to TRBD1 or TRBD2 (6 bases each). V dropped 6 bases and J dropped 2 bases, with 15 bases sitting between them. CDR1 and CDR2 (germline): DFQATT, SNEGSKA (reference sequence). The CDR3 consists of 14 residues. The CDR3, as DNA: TGCAGTGCCCGGGGGCTGCAGAACACAGATACGCAGTATTTT. Protein sequence: CSARGLQNTDTQYF.

This clonotype was seen more than once but under ten times. The chain couples TRBV29-1 to TRBJ2-7; tentative D call: TRBD1 (6 bases). The germline V gene encodes CDR1 SQVTM and CDR2 ANQGSEA. This CDR3 comprises 11 residues. Trimming left V 7 bases short and J 2 bases short, with 9 bases between. The DNA of the CDR3 is TGCAGCGGGACAGCCCCCTACGAGCAGTACTTC. Amino acids: CSGTAPYEQYF.

This clonotype was picked up a small number of times. The gene calls are TRBV2 and TRBJ2-5; D gene unclear. The germline V gene encodes CDR1 SNHLY and CDR2 FYNNEI. Trimming removed 8 bases at V and 5 bases at J, with 9 bases between. The CDR3 loop spans 11 amino acids. In DNA form, the CDR3 reads TGTGCCAGCGGGTCATGGGAGACCCAGTACTTC. Translated: CASGSWETQYF.

The table lists this clonotype with a few counts. The CDR3 bases are TGTGCCAGCAGCAGGGGGCTAGGTAATGAAAAACTGTTTTTT. As protein: CASSRGLGNEKLFF. V is TRBV12-3 or TRBV12-4 and J is TRBJ1-4; 8 positions agree with TRBD1. The CDR3 totals 14 residues. V trimming: 6 bases; J trimming: 4 bases; junction bases outside the gene matches: 4.

There are a few counts of this clonotype. The rearrangement joins TRBV20-1 to TRBJ1-5; TRBD1 aligns across 8 bases. Germline V gene data show CDR1 as DFQATT and CDR2 as SNEGSKA (reference sequence). Losses at the gene ends were 5 bases for V and 6 bases for J; bases not matched to a gene: 12. The CDR3 loop spans 15 amino acids. CDR3 coding DNA: TGCAGTGCTTTAAGAGGCACAGGGGGAAGTCAGCCCCAGCATTTT. This translates into CSALRGTGGSQPQHF.

The rearrangement uses TRBV6-5 and TRBJ2-5; 9 bases are a match to TRBD1. Germline assignment: CDR1 MNHEY and CDR2 SVGAGI. Losses at the gene ends were 5 bases for V and 2 bases for J; bases not matched to a gene: 6. This CDR3 has 15 residues. The CDR3 region is CASSRTGVGQETQYF. CDR3 nucleotides: TGTGCCAGCAGTCGGACAGGGGTGGGACAAGAGACCCAGTACTTC.

V usage is TRBV4-1 and J usage is TRBJ2-1; tentatively, D is TRBD2 (5 bases). Germline CDR1 and CDR2: MGHRA and YSYEKL. The CDR3 runs 16 residues. V was pared by 0 bases and J by 0 bases, with 9 bases between. The CDR3 sequence is CASSQDLSASYNEQFF. The CDR3 DNA sequence: TGCGCCAGCAGCCAAGATCTTAGCGCCTCCTACAATGAGCAGTTCTTC.

This clonotype was found a few times. The chain uses TRBV4-2 and TRBJ2-4, with D possibly being TRBD2 (6 bases). The ends were cut back, 1 base at V and 8 bases at J, with 15 bases in the middle. This CDR3 has 15 amino acids. From germline, CDR1 is LGHNA and CDR2 YNFKEQ. This chain's CDR3 is CASSQGIDPGDIQYF. The CDR3 DNA is TGTGCCAGCAGCCAAGGAATAGACCCGGGGGACATTCAGTACTTC.

This clonotype appeared a few times. The V gene is TRBV4-2, the J gene TRBJ1-4; TRBD1 aligns across 10 bases. Unmatched junction bases numbered 4, after V lost 4 bases and J lost 5 bases. The length of the CDR3 is 15 residues. The germline gives CDR1 LGHNA, CDR2 YNFKEQ. DNA for the CDR3: TGTGCCAGCAGCCCTTCGGGACAGGGGAATGAAAAACTGTTTTTT. Translating it yields CASSPSGQGNEKLFF.

The chain employs TRBV7-9 and TRBJ1-4; possibly TRBD1 for D (5 bases). The CDR3 runs to 15 residues. Trimming left V 7 bases short and J 6 bases short, with 18 bases between. The germline V gene has CDR1 SEHNR and CDR2 FQNEAQ (reference sequence). Written as DNA, the CDR3 is TGTGCCAGCAAAACGGAAGGGGTTTGGGATGAAAAACTGTTTTTT. Translated: CASKTEGVWDEKLFF.

This clonotype was counted a few times. This sequence joins TRBV20-1 and TRBJ2-1; possible D gene TRBD2, 5 bases. The CDR3 length is 15 residues. The ends were cut back, 5 bases at V and 0 bases at J, with 14 bases in the middle. Germline-derived CDR1 and CDR2 are DFQATT and SNEGSKA (reference sequence). CDR3 coding DNA: TGCAGTGCTCCTCGAGTAGCGAGCTCCTACAATGAGCAGTTCTTC. It encodes CSAPRVASSYNEQFF.

This clonotype was recorded a few times. The CDR3 region is CASSLAGTSGVFTDTQYF. The CDR3 DNA is TGCGCCAGCAGCTTGGCTGGGACTAGCGGGGTATTCACAGATACGCAGTATTTT. The genes are TRBV5-1 and TRBJ2-3; 13 bases map to TRBD2. Germline CDR1 is SGHRS and CDR2 is YFSETQ. V gave up 0 bases and J gave up 2 bases; unmatched junction bases: 6. This CDR3 comprises 18 residues.

The chain carries TRBV2 and TRBJ2-2; D is unclear. Looked up from germline, CDR1 is SNHLY and CDR2 is FYNNEI. V was pared by 5 bases and J by 7 bases, with 11 bases between. The CDR3 extends over 13 amino acids. The CDR3 nucleotides read TGTGCCAGCAGTCCTCCCTTCGTCGGGGAGCTGTTTTTT. Translated: CASSPPFVGELFF.